Below, 15 T cell receptor beta chains from the same sample are listed, as sequenced in a study of long-term antiretroviral therapy in people with HIV (dated 2022 in TCRdb). Sequencing of the TRB variable region was done with the immunoSEQ hsTCRB v3.0 assay at survey level resolution. TCRdb provides this immuneACCESS table in a form limited to in-frame rearrangements. Some clones are lacking; in checked studies, under half of them reflect an unresolved V gene, and why the rest are absent is not known. Here the sample has tens of thousands of clones; 95% occur a single time. Jointly, the top ten make up around 3% of the sample. The source material was unsorted PBMCs, sampled 5.3 years after starting antiretroviral therapy. The source is a man between 45 and 60 years old with HIV.

The rearrangement uses TRBV11-2 and TRBJ1-2; 7 nucleotides match TRBD1. The CDR3 is 15 amino acids. With 0 bases clipped from V and 8 bases from J, the junction kept 9 bases outside the gene matches. The germline CDR1 and CDR2 sequences are SGHAT and FQNNGV. The CDR3 reads CASSLEYDRAGGYTF. In DNA form, the CDR3 reads TGTGCCAGCAGCTTAGAATACGACAGGGCTGGCGGCTACACCTTC.

The V call is TRBV6-5, the J call TRBJ2-6; tentatively, D is TRBD1 (5 bases). The V and J ends lost 2 bases and 1 base respectively, with 6 bases between them. Germline V gene lookup returns CDR1 MNHEY and CDR2 SVGAGI. The CDR3 is made up of 15 amino acids. CDR3 bases: TGTGCCAGCAGTTACAGGGGTTCTGGGGCCAACGTCCTGACTTTC. It is translated as CASSYRGSGANVLTF.

The chain joins TRBV5-1 to TRBJ1-1, with TRBD1 identical over 9 bases. Germline V lookup: CDR1 SGHRS, CDR2 YFSETQ. The CDR3 runs 15 residues. The ends lost 3 bases at V and 1 base at J; junction bases unmatched: 4. The CDR3 reads CASSWDRDKNTEAFF. CDR3 nucleotides: TGCGCCAGCAGCTGGGACAGGGATAAGAACACTGAAGCTTTCTTT.

In its sample, this clone was seen once. The CDR3 bases are TGTGCCAGCAGCTTAAGGGCGGGGGGACTTTACAATGAGCAGTTCTTC. This codes for CASSLRAGGLYNEQFF. This chain connects TRBV11-2 to TRBJ2-1, with TRBD2 matching 8 bases. Germline trimming cut 2 bases from V and 4 bases from J; bases unmatched to any gene: 7. Germline CDR1 SGHAT, CDR2 FQNNGV. The CDR3 totals 16 residues.

The chain couples TRBV30 to TRBJ2-2; 9 bases are a match to TRBD1. The V gene end was trimmed by 3 bases and the J gene end by 8 bases; junction bases not matched to a gene: 7. The CDR3 sequence is 14 residues long. Germline-derived CDR1 and CDR2 are GTSNPN and SVGIG (reference sequence). Here the CDR3 DNA reads TGTGCCTGGAGACCCGACAGGGGGGTGGGGGAGCTGTTTTTT. Amino acids: CAWRPDRGVGELFF.

V usage is TRBV19 and J usage is TRBJ2-2, with unresolved D. The CDR3 runs to 13 residues. The V gene's germline CDR1 is LNHDA and CDR2 SQIVND (reference sequence). V was shortened by 3 bases and J by 6 bases, with 8 bases between the two germline ends. The CDR3 spells CASSIVDAGELFF. For the CDR3, the DNA is TGTGCCAGTAGTATTGTAGACGCCGGGGAGCTGTTTTTT.

The chain couples TRBV10-2 to TRBJ2-7; tentatively, D is TRBD2 (6 bases). Trimming cost V 2 bases and J 2 bases, with 19 bases left between them. The CDR3 sequence is 17 residues long. Germline assignment: CDR1 WSHSY and CDR2 SAAADI. DNA for the CDR3: TGCGCCAGCAGTGAGAGGGGAGCGCGCGGGGAGACCTACGAGCAGTACTTC. This translates into CASSERGARGETYEQYF.

The chain carries TRBV11-2 and TRBJ2-2; D gene ambiguous. This CDR3 comprises 13 residues. V gave up 0 bases and J gave up 6 bases, with 5 bases separating them. CDR1 is SGHAT and CDR2 is FQNNGV in the germline V gene. The CDR3 sequence is CASSLDDPGELFF. The CDR3 bases are TGTGCCAGCAGCTTAGATGACCCCGGGGAGCTGTTTTTT.

The rearrangement uses TRBV29-1 and TRBJ2-1; the match to TRBD1 covers 11 bases. V was clipped by 6 bases and J by 2 bases; unmatched bases: 6. Germline loops: CDR1 SQVTM, CDR2 ANQGSEA. The CDR3 covers 15 residues. CDR3 sequence: CSVVGTGGAYNEQFF. The CDR3 DNA reads as TGCAGCGTGGTTGGGACAGGGGGAGCCTACAATGAGCAGTTCTTC.

The chain employs TRBV4-2 and TRBJ1-2, with no clear D. Per germline, CDR1 LGHNA and CDR2 YNFKEQ. This CDR3 is 12 amino acids long. Deletions cut 0 bases from V and 6 bases from J, with 5 bases between. CDR3 in DNA: TGTGCCAGCAGCCAAGATACGGATGGCTACACCTTC. This gives the protein CASSQDTDGYTF.

The chain employs TRBV4-3 and TRBJ2-1; D not resolved. V was pared by 0 bases and J by 2 bases, with 14 bases between. The germline gives CDR1 LGHNA, CDR2 YSLEER. This CDR3 is built from 17 residues. In DNA form, the CDR3 reads TGCGCCAGCAGCCAAGATCTAAGGGCTGGGGCCTACAATGAGCAGTTCTTC. Translating it yields CASSQDLRAGAYNEQFF.

The rearrangement joins TRBV9 to TRBJ2-1; TRBD2 aligns across 7 bases. Germline V gene lookup returns CDR1 SGDLS and CDR2 YYNGEE. The length of the CDR3 is 18 residues. After removal of 0 bases from V and 3 bases from J, the junction contained 12 bases not matched to a gene. The CDR3 sequence is CASSVGGGTRSVYNEQFF. The CDR3 DNA reads TGTGCCAGCAGCGTAGGGGGGGGGACCCGTTCCGTCTACAATGAGCAGTTCTTC.

V and J are TRBV11-2 and TRBJ2-7; D unclear. The length of the CDR3 is 13 residues. V dropped 0 bases and J dropped 4 bases, with 7 bases sitting between them. The V gene's germline CDR1 is SGHAT and CDR2 FQNNGV. The CDR3 protein is CASSLEHGYEQYF. The CDR3 DNA reads TGTGCCAGCAGCTTAGAACACGGATACGAGCAGTACTTC.

The chain has TRBV30 and TRBJ2-1; possible D gene TRBD1, 5 bases. CDR3 length equals 14 residues. V shed 3 bases and J shed 2 bases, with 11 bases lying between them. In germline, CDR1 is GTSNPN, CDR2 SVGIG (reference sequence). This chain's CDR3 is CAWRGPFTYNEQFF. As DNA, the CDR3 is TGTGCCTGGAGGGGGCCATTTACCTACAATGAGCAGTTCTTC.

The chain is built from TRBV21-1 and TRBJ2-6; the D call in the table, TRBD2, was not verified against the DNA. TRBV21-1 is described as a pseudogene. This CDR3 spans 21 amino acids. This chain's CDR3 is CASNNPDDRREYSSGANVLTF. The CDR3 DNA is TGTGCCAGCAACAATCCCGACGATAGACGGGAATACAGCTCTGGGGCCAACGTCCTGACTTTC.